The 20 T cell receptor beta chains reported below all come from one sample, sequenced in a study of blood T cell repertoires in COVID-19. The data were produced by immunoSEQ multiplex PCR, yet TCRdb's version contains in-frame clones alone and is incomplete. The sample has some 110,000 clones, 60% to 85% seen once. The sample was peripheral blood. The receptor set was obtained from a man in his sixties or seventies with acute or convalescent COVID-19.

This rearrangement joins TRBV5-6 to TRBJ1-5, with TRBD1 matching 8 bases. V lost 3 bases to trimming and J lost 2 bases; unmatched junction nucleotides: 4. CDR3 size: 15 residues. Germline CDR1 and CDR2: SGHDT and YYEEEE. CDR3 sequence: CASSSDRVGNQPQHF. For the CDR3, the DNA is TGTGCCAGCAGCTCGGACAGGGTGGGCAATCAGCCCCAGCATTTT.

This clone was observed a handful of times. The genes are TRBV29-1 and TRBJ2-7; maybe TRBD2 (6 bases). This CDR3 spans 13 amino acids. V gave up 1 base and J gave up 4 bases, with 11 bases separating them. The germline gives CDR1 SQVTM, CDR2 ANQGSEA. CDR3 nucleotide sequence: TGCAGCGTTGAAGGACTAGTGGGTTACGAGCAGTACTTC. This sequence encodes CSVEGLVGYEQYF.

On this clone itself: Compared with germline, one end of the junction differs, possibly owing to a read error. The chain links TRBV5-1 to TRBJ2-1; 11 bases fit TRBD1. CDR1 is SGHRS, CDR2 YFSETQ, per germline. The CDR3 loop spans 15 amino acids. The CDR3 region has the DNA TGCGCCAGCACCTTGGGGGACAGGGGGTACAATGAGCAGTTCTTC. As protein: CASTLGDRGYNEQFF.

The gene calls are TRBV4-2 and TRBJ2-2, with 8 bases identical to TRBD1. Germline CDR1 and CDR2: LGHNA and YNFKEQ. The trim removed 1 base at V and 3 bases at J, leaving 4 bases unmatched. The length of the CDR3 is 16 residues. The CDR3 protein is CASSQATGGYTGELFF. The CDR3 coding sequence is TGTGCCAGCAGCCAAGCCACAGGGGGGTACACCGGGGAGCTGTTTTTT.

CDR3 sequence (DNA): TGTGCCATCAGTGATGCCGGGACAGATCAAGAGACCCAGTACTTC. This translates into CAISDAGTDQETQYF. The chain has TRBV10-3 and TRBJ2-5, with 7 bases matching TRBD1. Germline lookup yields CDR1 ENHRY and CDR2 SYGVKD. CDR3 length: 15 amino acids. V lost 3 bases, J lost 2 bases, and 6 bases stayed unmatched.

This clone was observed a single time. This chain links TRBV12-3 or TRBV12-4 with TRBJ1-1, with 9 bases fitting TRBD1. The CDR3 covers 12 residues. The J segment lost 6 bases and the V segment lost 6 bases, leaving 2 bases of the junction unmatched. CDR3: CASRGTGSEAFF. For the CDR3, the DNA is TGTGCCAGCAGAGGGACAGGGTCTGAAGCTTTCTTT.

The chain joins TRBV29-1 to TRBJ1-6; 12 nucleotides align to TRBD1. The V segment lost 4 bases and the J segment 10 bases; nucleotides outside the gene matches: 5. Germline V CDR1 and CDR2: SQVTM, ANQGSEA. The CDR3 is made up of 14 amino acids. CDR3 protein: CSVGEGTGGSPLHF. The CDR3 DNA is TGCAGCGTTGGAGAGGGGACAGGGGGCTCACCCCTCCACTTT.

The CDR3 sequence: CASSLNRQGANYGYTF. CDR3 DNA sequence: TGTGCCAGCAGCTTAAACCGACAGGGGGCTAACTATGGCTACACCTTC. This chain connects TRBV7-2 to TRBJ1-2, with TRBD1 identical over 9 bases. Germline assignment: CDR1 SGHTA and CDR2 FQGNSA. This CDR3 is built from 16 residues. The V segment lost 2 bases and the J segment 0 bases; nucleotides outside the gene matches: 4.

This rearrangement joins TRBV11-2 to TRBJ1-1, with TRBD1 identical over 8 bases. This CDR3 region has 15 residues. Losses at the gene ends were 3 bases for V and 1 base for J; bases not matched to a gene: 4. The germline CDR1 and CDR2 sequences are SGHAT and FQNNGV. The CDR3 DNA reads TGTGCCAGCAGCTTGGCCGGGACAGGGAACACTGAAGCTTTCTTT. Residues: CASSLAGTGNTEAFF.

This clone was counted a few times. The chain couples TRBV7-9 to TRBJ1-4, with 8 bases aligning to TRBD1. Looked up from germline, CDR1 is SEHNR and CDR2 is FQNEAQ (reference sequence). With 4 bases clipped from V and 11 bases from J, the junction kept 9 bases outside the gene matches. This CDR3 comprises 14 residues. CDR3 nucleotide sequence: TGTGCCAGCAGCTCCAGGGGGCGCCTGGAGAAACTGTTTTTT. It specifies CASSSRGRLEKLFF.

V usage is TRBV6-5 and J usage is TRBJ2-7; the D is unclear. The CDR3 spans 13 residues. Trimming removed 2 bases from V and 1 base from J, with 6 bases in between. CDR1 MNHEY and CDR2 SVGAGI come from the germline V gene. Here the CDR3 reads CASSYATSYEQYF. The CDR3 region has the DNA TGTGCCAGCAGTTACGCAACATCCTACGAGCAGTACTTC.

This chain joins TRBV9 and TRBJ2-5; a weak D match, TRBD1 (5 bases). Germline assignment: CDR1 SGDLS and CDR2 YYNGEE. The length of the CDR3 is 14 residues. V lost 0 bases to trimming and J lost 6 bases, with 12 bases between them. This CDR3 reads CASSVGVGAKTQYF. Here the CDR3 DNA reads TGTGCCAGCAGCGTAGGTGTAGGGGCGAAGACCCAGTACTTC.

This sequence joins TRBV19 and TRBJ1-2; D might be TRBD1 (6 bases). Germline loops: CDR1 LNHDA, CDR2 SQIVND (reference sequence). This CDR3 spans 13 amino acids. Trimming removed 4 bases from V and 4 bases from J, with 10 bases in between. CDR3 sequence: CASSNRAGYGYTF. CDR3 sequence (DNA): TGTGCCAGTAGTAACAGGGCCGGCTATGGCTACACCTTC.

The rearrangement uses TRBV27 and TRBJ2-7; 8 nucleotides align to TRBD2. Looked up from germline, CDR1 is MNHEY and CDR2 is SMNVEV (reference sequence). The CDR3 loop spans 14 amino acids. The V gene end was trimmed by 4 bases and the J gene end by 7 bases; junction bases not matched to a gene: 9. The CDR3 nucleotides are TGTGCCAGCAGTTCCCCCGGGACTAGTGAGGAGCAGTACTTC. Translating gives CASSSPGTSEEQYF.

This chain joins TRBV6-5 and TRBJ1-5, with D possibly being TRBD1 (5 bases). The CDR3 covers 15 residues. The germline CDR1 and CDR2 sequences are MNHEY and SVGAGI. Between the trimmed V and J ends, which lost 6 bases and 4 bases, there was a span of 16 bases. The CDR3 protein is CASSYTGAENQPQHF. Written as DNA, the CDR3 is TGTGCCAGCAGCTATACAGGAGCCGAAAATCAGCCCCAGCATTTT.

The chain links TRBV5-8 to TRBJ2-7; TRBD2 matches at 8 bases. CDR3 length: 14 residues. V was clipped by 4 bases and J by 2 bases; unmatched bases: 5. Germline V gives CDR1 SGHTS, CDR2 YDEGEE. As DNA, the CDR3 is TGTGCCAGCAGCCGGGGGGGGTTAGCCTACGAGCAGTACTTC. Protein sequence: CASSRGGLAYEQYF.

The rearrangement links TRBV3-1 (or the pseudogene TRBV3-2) to TRBJ2-5; the D gene is possibly TRBD1 (6 bases). The CDR3 has 15 residues. Germline V gene lookup returns CDR1 LGHDT and CDR2 YNNKEL (reference sequence). Trimming shortened V by 4 bases and J by 2 bases, and 14 bases separated the two germline ends. The CDR3 nucleotides are TGTGCCAGCAGCCTCCTTTGGGGGCTACAAGAGACCCAGTACTTC. This encodes CASSLLWGLQETQYF.

The V and J genes are TRBV3-1 (or the pseudogene TRBV3-2) and TRBJ2-1; D is possibly TRBD1 (6 bases). Germline assignment: CDR1 LGHDT and CDR2 YNNKEL (reference sequence). V was trimmed by 4 bases and J by 4 bases, leaving 17 bases between them. The CDR3 spans 16 residues. CDR3 bases: TGTGCCAGCAGCCGAATCCAGGGGCCCTCATACAATGAGCAGTTCTTC. It specifies CASSRIQGPSYNEQFF.

This chain uses TRBV5-4 with TRBJ1-1, with 7 bases lining up with TRBD1. After removal of 4 bases from V and 3 bases from J, the junction contained 6 bases not matched to a gene. The CDR3 covers 14 residues. Germline CDR1 reads SGHNT; CDR2 reads YYREEE (reference sequence). The CDR3 nucleotides are TGTGCCAGCAGCATAGGGGGCGGGGACACTGAAGCTTTCTTT. Its protein is CASSIGGGDTEAFF.

The V and J genes are TRBV6-5 and TRBJ1-1, with 8 bases matching TRBD1. This CDR3 spans 15 amino acids. J was trimmed by 3 bases and V by 0 bases; bases with no gene match: 3. Germline CDR1 is MNHEY and CDR2 is SVGAGI. CDR3 in amino acids: CASSYSPGGDTEAFF. The CDR3 DNA sequence: TGTGCCAGCAGTTACTCCCCAGGGGGCGACACTGAAGCTTTCTTT.